This TCR beta chain was observed in a study of CDR3 diversity in severe acne. CDR3 length: 16 amino acids. After removal of 6 bases from V and 0 bases from J, the junction contained 5 bases not matched to a gene. CDR1 and CDR2 (germline): ENHRY, SYGVKD. From the PCR reads, TCRdb called clonotypes with MiXCR, one entry per CDR3 protein. The table lists approximately 77,000 distinct CDR3 sequences, 45% to 55% of them singletons. Sequencing was carried out using blood. This sequence was found in a male donor with severe acne vulgaris. The genes are TRBV10-3 and TRBJ2-7, with TRBD2 identical over 13 bases. CDR3 nucleotide sequence: TGTGCCATCAGGGGGACTAGCGGGACCGACTCCTACGAGCAGTACTTC. This gives the protein CAIRGTSGTDSYEQYF.